The 23 T cell receptor beta chains presented below share a single source sample, sequenced in a study of CD8+ T cells in alopecia areata. Indicated treatment: oral pan-JAK inhibitor, 5-10 mg twice daily. Extracted RNA was reverse transcribed, and the resulting cDNA served as sequencing template. Some clones are missing from TCRdb's copy, which holds only in-frame ones; the method was immunoSEQ multiplex PCR. Found here are about 160,000 clones, around three fifths of them singletons; the top ten hold 0.7% to 1%. The sample consisted of CD4+ T cells sorted from blood, taken at week 4, from a patient treated with tofacitinib. These receptors all come from a human donor with alopecia areata.

The gene calls are TRBV7-2 and TRBJ2-5, with unresolved D. There are 13 residues in the CDR3. The ends were cut back, 7 bases at V and 1 base at J, with 10 bases in the middle. Per germline, CDR1 SGHTA and CDR2 FQGNSA. CDR3 amino acids: CASTRRPQETQYF. CDR3 sequence (DNA): TGTGCCAGCACTCGTAGGCCCCAAGAGACCCAGTACTTC.

With regard to this clone: Other DNA sequences in this specimen translate into the identical CDR3. The chain links TRBV30 to TRBJ2-4, with D possibly matching TRBD1 (6 bases). This CDR3 is built from 13 residues. The germline V gene has CDR1 GTSNPN and CDR2 SVGIG (reference sequence). V lost 1 base and J 6 bases, leaving 10 bases between the germline ends. Here the CDR3 reads CAWSGGPGNIQYF. In DNA form, the CDR3 reads TGTGCCTGGAGTGGGGGGCCGGGAAACATTCAGTACTTC.

This clone was recorded a few times. The V call is TRBV29-1, the J call TRBJ1-2; TRBD1 matches 12 bases. CDR3 length equals 15 residues. Per germline, CDR1 SQVTM and CDR2 ANQGSEA. V was clipped by 6 bases and J by 4 bases; unmatched bases: 9. The CDR3 sequence is CSVGGDRGRPYGYTF. In nucleotides, the CDR3 is TGCAGCGTCGGGGGGGACAGGGGGCGTCCCTATGGCTACACCTTC.

This clone has more than one count but fewer than ten. The V call is TRBV27, the J call TRBJ2-1; the match to TRBD2 covers 9 bases. The CDR3 length is 16 residues. V was clipped by 6 bases and J by 5 bases; unmatched bases: 11. Germline V gene lookup returns CDR1 MNHEY and CDR2 SMNVEV (reference sequence). The CDR3 region has the DNA TGTGCCAGCAGCCGATTTGGCGGGGGGGCCAACAATGAGCAGTTCTTC. Residues: CASSRFGGGANNEQFF.

This clone has only one observation. The chain combines TRBV7-8 with TRBJ1-5, with D uncertain. The CDR3 is made up of 13 amino acids. Germline CDR1 reads SGHVS; CDR2 reads FQNEAQ. The V end lost 2 bases, the J end lost 7 bases, and 9 bases lay between the germline ends. The CDR3 nucleotides are TGTGCCAGCAGCTTATTATCCGACCAGCCCCAGCATTTT. Its translation is CASSLLSDQPQHF.

The gene calls are TRBV29-1 and TRBJ1-5; D call uncertain. Trimming removed 5 bases from V and 0 bases from J, with 14 bases in between. The V gene's germline CDR1 is SQVTM and CDR2 ANQGSEA. The CDR3 consists of 15 residues. The CDR3 loop reads CSVTIHRGSNQPQHF. CDR3 bases: TGCAGCGTTACCATTCACCGGGGTAGCAATCAGCCCCAGCATTTT.

The V call is TRBV30, the J call TRBJ2-3; TRBD2 agrees at 8 bases. CDR1 GTSNPN and CDR2 SVGIG come from the germline V gene (reference sequence). J lost 4 bases, V lost 1 base, and 13 bases had no gene match. The CDR3 runs to 17 residues. The CDR3 sequence is CAWSGGRGGRLADTQYF. The CDR3 DNA reads TGTGCCTGGAGTGGGGGCCGGGGGGGCCGATTGGCAGATACGCAGTATTTT.

The gene calls are TRBV7-3 and TRBJ2-5, with 7 bases identical to TRBD2. CDR1 and CDR2 (germline): SGHTA, FQGTGA. This CDR3 is built from 16 residues. Trimming took 4 bases from V and 7 from J; bases not matched to a gene: 15. The CDR3 region has the DNA TGTGCCAGCAGCTCAAAGCGGGACCCCGGGCCTGGGACCCAGTACTTC. This codes for CASSSKRDPGPGTQYF.

The chain employs TRBV29-1 and TRBJ1-1; D remains unclear. From germline, CDR1 is SQVTM and CDR2 ANQGSEA. CDR3 length: 10 amino acids. V was trimmed by 4 bases and J by 5 bases, leaving 5 bases between them. CDR3 sequence: CSVVRTEAFF. DNA for the CDR3: TGCAGCGTTGTTAGGACTGAAGCTTTCTTT.

The rearrangement uses TRBV30 and TRBJ1-6, with D unresolved. Trimming left V 0 bases short and J 6 bases short, with 15 bases between. CDR1 GTSNPN and CDR2 SVGIG come from the germline V gene (reference sequence). This CDR3 contains 16 residues. The chain's CDR3 is CAWSVQVGNPNSPLHF. The DNA for the CDR3 is TGTGCCTGGAGTGTACAAGTTGGAAACCCTAATTCACCCCTCCACTTT.

The chain couples TRBV6-6 to TRBJ1-2; 11 nucleotides line up with TRBD1. Germline CDR1 MNHNY, CDR2 SVGAGI (reference sequence). There are 14 residues in the CDR3. J gave up 8 bases and V 6 bases, and 8 bases lay outside the gene matches. As DNA, the CDR3 is TGTGCCAGCAGAACCTTGGACAGGGGGCGAGGCTACACCTTC. Its translation is CASRTLDRGRGYTF.

The rearrangement uses TRBV30 and TRBJ1-2; D is uncertain. Trimming pared 0 bases from V and 7 bases from J, leaving 9 bases between. The germline V gene has CDR1 GTSNPN and CDR2 SVGIG (reference sequence). The CDR3 sequence is 12 residues long. CDR3 in DNA: TGTGCCTGGAGTGTGACATCCTCTGGCTACACCTTC. This codes for CAWSVTSSGYTF.

The chain couples TRBV6-1 to TRBJ1-4; D is ambiguous. Germline V lookup: CDR1 MNHNS, CDR2 SASEGT. V gave up 8 bases and J gave up 10 bases, with 11 bases separating them. The CDR3 extends over 11 amino acids. The CDR3 DNA follows: TGTGCCAGCGAAACATATCGAAAACTGTTTTTT. Protein: CASETYRKLFF.

This chain joins TRBV4-3 and TRBJ2-7; D unresolved. The V and J ends lost 0 bases and 8 bases respectively, with 14 bases between them. CDR3 size: 14 residues. Germline V gene data show CDR1 as LGHNA and CDR2 as YSLEER. Here the CDR3 reads CASSQETYIRQQYF. Written as DNA, the CDR3 is TGCGCCAGCAGCCAAGAAACCTACATTAGGCAGCAGTACTTC.

V gene TRBV29-1 combines with J gene TRBJ2-1, with 11 nucleotides matching TRBD1. This CDR3 contains 15 residues. Per germline, CDR1 SQVTM and CDR2 ANQGSEA. The V and J ends lost 3 bases and 9 bases, in that order; junction bases with no gene match: 10. In DNA form, the CDR3 reads TGCAGCGTTGAGAGCCTGGGGACAGGGGGGAGTGAGCAGTTCTTC. The encoded protein is CSVESLGTGGSEQFF.

This rearrangement joins TRBV7-9 to TRBJ2-4, with TRBD1 matching over 7 bases. This CDR3 comprises 16 residues. Germline V lookup: CDR1 SEHNR, CDR2 FQNEAQ (reference sequence). After removal of 1 base from V and 9 bases from J, the junction contained 12 bases not matched to a gene. In DNA, the CDR3 is TGTGCCAGCAGCTTAGGGGGACAGCCAGTCTCCGGCATTCAGTACTTC. Translated, it gives CASSLGGQPVSGIQYF.

V usage is TRBV2 and J usage is TRBJ1-6; D might be TRBD1 (6 bases). Germline V lookup: CDR1 SNHLY, CDR2 FYNNEI. Trimming stripped 4 bases from V and 9 bases from J, with 13 bases between. The CDR3 loop spans 14 amino acids. For the CDR3, the DNA is TGTGCCAGCAGTGCTCTACAGGGAGGTTCACCCCTCCACTTT. Translation gives CASSALQGGSPLHF.

A single count supports this clone. The rearrangement joins TRBV5-1 to TRBJ2-7; D is uncertain. This CDR3 spans 14 amino acids. The V and J ends lost 4 bases and 6 bases respectively, with 17 bases between them. Germline V gene data show CDR1 as SGHRS and CDR2 as YFSETQ. Here the CDR3 DNA reads TGCGCCAGCAGCCCCGAGTGGGCATTGGGCGAGCAGTACTTC. Encoded protein: CASSPEWALGEQYF.

This clone was detected only a few times. The chain has TRBV20-1 and TRBJ2-3; no clear D. Germline CDR1 DFQATT, CDR2 SNEGSKA (reference sequence). This CDR3 spans 10 amino acids. CDR3 protein: CATGTDTQYF. The CDR3 nucleotides are TGCGCCACCGGGACAGATACGCAGTATTTT.

The V call is TRBV9, the J call TRBJ1-1; D not certain. This CDR3 region has 13 residues. Trimming removed 5 bases at V and 1 base at J, with 9 bases between. The germline gives CDR1 SGDLS, CDR2 YYNGEE. The CDR3 bases are TGTGCCAGCAGAGCTACGGGGAACACTGAAGCTTTCTTT. Encoded protein: CASRATGNTEAFF.

This chain joins TRBV29-1 and TRBJ1-4; no reliable D call. In germline, CDR1 is SQVTM, CDR2 ANQGSEA. Trimming shortened V by 7 bases and J by 0 bases, and 3 bases separated the two germline ends. The CDR3 is 11 amino acids. The CDR3 loop is CSGATNEKLFF. The CDR3 DNA sequence: TGCAGCGGCGCAACTAATGAAAAACTGTTTTTT.

CDR3 sequence: CAWRPPGDTNEKLFF. DNA of the CDR3: TGTGCCTGGAGGCCACCCGGCGACACTAATGAAAAACTGTTTTTT. The V gene is TRBV30, the J gene TRBJ1-4; D gene uncertain. V lost 3 bases and J 2 bases, leaving 13 bases between the germline ends. This CDR3 contains 15 residues. CDR1 and CDR2 (germline): GTSNPN, SVGIG (reference sequence).

This clone showed up just a few times. This chain uses TRBV25-1 with TRBJ1-6, with a possible D match to TRBD1 (6 bases). V dropped 4 bases and J dropped 6 bases, with 10 bases sitting between them. CDR1 MGHDK and CDR2 SYGVNS come from the germline V gene. The CDR3 is 14 residues long. The CDR3 DNA reads as TGTGCCAGCAGTGCGGGGGCAAGTAATTCACCCCTCCACTTT. Amino acid sequence: CASSAGASNSPLHF.